The rows below give T cell receptor beta chains drawn from one sample of a study of cytomegalovirus exposure and HLA in healthy donors. Measured with immunoSEQ multiplex PCR; TCRdb has only the in-frame clones, and not every one. The sample includes about 110,000 clones, 65% to 80% seen only once; the top ten take 4.2%. The sequencing input was PBMCs. These receptors originate from a male donor in good health and CMV-seronegative. Both conserved end residues are part of each CDR3. Fields, in order: clone size, D gene, V gene, J gene, CDR3 DNA, CDR3 protein. The D gene is left open where the match is weak. Part of the rows lack a size; the others show once, few, many or a class for expanded clones.

size: .
D: .
V: TRBV27
J: TRBJ1-2
DNA: TGTGCCAGCAGTTTACGTGCAGATCACTATGGCTACACCTTC
CDR3: CASSLRADHYGYTF

size: .
D: .
V: TRBV4-1
J: TRBJ1-1
DNA: TGCGCCAGCAGCTACAGAGATATGAACACTGAAGCTTTCTTT
CDR3: CASSYRDMNTEAFF

size: .
D: .
V: TRBV6-1
J: TRBJ1-1
DNA: TGTGCCAGCAGTGAGGACTGGAACACTGAAGCTTTCTTT
CDR3: CASSEDWNTEAFF

size: few
D: .
V: TRBV6-1
J: TRBJ1-5
DNA: TGTGCCAGCAGTGAAGCGCACAGTTCCAATCAGCCCCAGCATTTT
CDR3: CASSEAHSSNQPQHF

size: few
D: .
V: TRBV27
J: TRBJ2-7
DNA: TGTGCCAGCAGTTCGGAGCGGTCCTGGCCGGTCAACGAGCAGTACTTC
CDR3: CASSSERSWPVNEQYF

size: .
D: .
V: TRBV7-9
J: TRBJ2-7
DNA: TGTGCCAGCAGCTCAGTCGTCCACGAGCAGTACTTC
CDR3: CASSSVVHEQYF

size: .
D: TRBD2
V: TRBV6-4
J: TRBJ2-3
DNA: TGTGCCAGCAGTCGGACTAGCGGGGACACAGATACGCAGTATTTT
CDR3: CASSRTSGDTDTQYF

size: .
D: TRBD1
V: TRBV7-8
J: TRBJ2-1
DNA: TGTGCCAGCAGCTTAAGGACAGGGGCGTACAATGAGCAGTTCTTC
CDR3: CASSLRTGAYNEQFF

size: .
D: TRBD1
V: TRBV19
J: TRBJ2-5
DNA: TGTGCCACCCACGACAGGGGGCGACAAGAGACCCAGTACTTC
CDR3: CATHDRGRQETQYF

size: few
D: TRBD2
V: TRBV7-9
J: TRBJ2-1
DNA: TGTGCCAGCAGCCCCAGGACTAGTTTCAATGAGCAGTTCTTC
CDR3: CASSPRTSFNEQFF

size: .
D: TRBD2
V: TRBV15
J: TRBJ2-1
DNA: TGTGCCACCAGCAGAGGAGGCCTCCCCGGGGGGGGTGAGCAGTTCTTC
CDR3: CATSRGGLPGGGEQFF

size: once
D: TRBD2
V: TRBV2
J: TRBJ2-7
DNA: TGTGCCAGCATCGACGGTCTAGCGGGGGCCTACGAGCAGTACTTC
CDR3: CASIDGLAGAYEQYF

size: .
D: .
V: TRBV5-1
J: TRBJ2-7
DNA: TGCGCCAGCAGCTCTACCCCCCTAAAGGGGTCCTACGAGCAGTACTTC
CDR3: CASSSTPLKGSYEQYF

size: .
D: .
V: TRBV6-6
J: TRBJ2-5
DNA: TGTGCCAGCAGTTACTCGAGGGCTACCCCCCAAGAGACCCAGTACTTC
CDR3: CASSYSRATPQETQYF

size: few
D: TRBD2
V: TRBV19
J: TRBJ2-1
DNA: TGTGCCAGTAGTATAACTAGCGGAACCTACAATGAGCAGTTCTTC
CDR3: CASSITSGTYNEQFF

size: .
D: .
V: TRBV5-1
J: TRBJ1-3
DNA: TGCGCCAGCAGCAGCAACAGGGACCGGGCTGGAAACACCATATATTTT
CDR3: CASSSNRDRAGNTIYF

size: few
D: .
V: TRBV4-1
J: TRBJ1-2
DNA: TGCGCCAGCAGCCAAAGACAGGATGAGACGGGATATGGCTACACCTTC
CDR3: CASSQRQDETGYGYTF

size: .
D: .
V: TRBV7-9
J: TRBJ1-1
DNA: TGTGCCAGCAGCGGAGGGGGGGAGAACACTGAAGCTTTCTTT
CDR3: CASSGGGENTEAFF

size: .
D: .
V: TRBV5-6
J: TRBJ1-5
DNA: TGTGCCAGCAGCCTCAGGGGTGGCAATCAGCCCCAGCATTTT
CDR3: CASSLRGGNQPQHF

size: once
D: TRBD1
V: TRBV18
J: TRBJ1-4
DNA: TGTGCCAGCTGTGGACAGGGGACCACAACTAATGAAAAACTGTTTTTT
CDR3: CASCGQGTTTNEKLFF

size: .
D: TRBD1
V: TRBV10-3
J: TRBJ2-7
DNA: TGTGCCATCAGTGGGACAGGGAGATCCTACGAGCAGTACTTC
CDR3: CAISGTGRSYEQYF

size: .
D: .
V: TRBV30
J: TRBJ1-3
DNA: TGTGCCTGGGTCTCGCGCTCTGGAAACACCATATATTTT
CDR3: CAWVSRSGNTIYF

size: .
D: .
V: TRBV2
J: TRBJ1-2
DNA: TGTGCCAGCAGTGAATACCAGTCCAGGCCTTATGGCTACACCTTC
CDR3: CASSEYQSRPYGYTF

size: .
D: TRBD2
V: TRBV10-2
J: TRBJ2-3
DNA: TGCGCCAGCAGTGACCTAAGGACTAGCGGGAGGCCTAGCACAGATACGCAGTATTTT
CDR3: CASSDLRTSGRPSTDTQYF

size: .
D: .
V: TRBV27
J: TRBJ1-2
DNA: TGTGCCAGCAGTTTATCTCCCTGGACAGATGGCTACACCTTC
CDR3: CASSLSPWTDGYTF

size: .
D: .
V: TRBV9
J: TRBJ2-7
DNA: TGTGCCAGCAGCCCACTTCCCGGGGGCTACGAGCAGTACTTC
CDR3: CASSPLPGGYEQYF